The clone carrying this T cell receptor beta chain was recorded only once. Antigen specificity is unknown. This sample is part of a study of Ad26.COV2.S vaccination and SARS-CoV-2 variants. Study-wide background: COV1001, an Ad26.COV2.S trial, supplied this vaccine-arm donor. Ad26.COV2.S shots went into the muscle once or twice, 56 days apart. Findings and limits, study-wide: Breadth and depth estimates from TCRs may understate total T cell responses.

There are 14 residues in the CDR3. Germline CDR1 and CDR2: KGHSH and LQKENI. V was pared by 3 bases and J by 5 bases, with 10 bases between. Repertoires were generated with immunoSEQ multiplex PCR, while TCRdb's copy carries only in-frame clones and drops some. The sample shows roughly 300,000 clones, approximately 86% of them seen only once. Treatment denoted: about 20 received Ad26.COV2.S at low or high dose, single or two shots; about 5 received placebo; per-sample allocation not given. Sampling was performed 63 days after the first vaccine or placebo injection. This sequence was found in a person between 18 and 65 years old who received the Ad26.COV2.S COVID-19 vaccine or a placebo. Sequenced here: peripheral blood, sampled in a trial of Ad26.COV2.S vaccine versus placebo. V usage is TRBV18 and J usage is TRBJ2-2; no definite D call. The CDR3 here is CASSPASSTGELFF. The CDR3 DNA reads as TGTGCCAGCTCACCGGCCAGCTCAACCGGGGAGCTGTTTTTT.